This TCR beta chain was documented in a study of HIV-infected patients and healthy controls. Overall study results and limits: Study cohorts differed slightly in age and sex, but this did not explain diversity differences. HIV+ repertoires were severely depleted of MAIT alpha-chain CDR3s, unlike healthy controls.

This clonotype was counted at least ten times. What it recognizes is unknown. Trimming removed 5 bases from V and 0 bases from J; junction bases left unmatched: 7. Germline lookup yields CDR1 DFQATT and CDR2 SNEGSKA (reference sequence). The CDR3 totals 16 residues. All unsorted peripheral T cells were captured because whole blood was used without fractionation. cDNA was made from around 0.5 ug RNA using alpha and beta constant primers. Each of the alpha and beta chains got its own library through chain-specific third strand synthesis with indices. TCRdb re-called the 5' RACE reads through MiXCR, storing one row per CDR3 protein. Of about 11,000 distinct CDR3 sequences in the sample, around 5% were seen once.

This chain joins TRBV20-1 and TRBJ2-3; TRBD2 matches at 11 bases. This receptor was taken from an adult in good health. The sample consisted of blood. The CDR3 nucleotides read TGCAGTGCTGGCCGGACTAGCGGGTCTAGCACAGATACGCAGTATTTT. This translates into CSAGRTSGSSTDTQYF.